These 10 T cell receptor beta chains originate from one sample sequenced in a study of shared clonotypes between healthy human individuals. Some clones are missing from TCRdb's copy, which holds only in-frame ones; the method was immunoSEQ multiplex PCR. Of about 640,000 clones listed, more than 70% are singletons. The material sequenced was memory CD4+ T cells sorted from blood. Subset in this sample: CD45RA-negative fraction. These TCRs come from a woman in her 30s in good health.

The CDR3 DNA reads as TGTGCCAGCAGCGAAACAGGGGCCATAAGGGGCTACACCTTC. Translation: CASSETGAIRGYTF. The chain recombines TRBV28 with TRBJ1-2; 7 bases map to TRBD1. The trim removed 6 bases at V and 8 bases at J, leaving 12 bases unmatched. The CDR3 is 14 residues long. Germline CDR1 and CDR2: MDHEN and SYDVKM.

This rearrangement joins TRBV7-5 to TRBJ2-1; the DNA was not used to check the table's D call, TRBD2. TRBV7-5 is a documented pseudogene. The CDR3 runs to 13 residues. The CDR3 DNA follows: TGTGCCAGCAGCTGGCAGCGCTACAATGAGCAGTTCTTC. The encoded protein is CASSWQRYNEQFF.

This chain connects TRBV7-9 to TRBJ2-7; 9 bases agree with TRBD1. This CDR3 is 15 amino acids long. Germline-derived CDR1 and CDR2 are SEHNR and FQNEAQ (reference sequence). J was trimmed by 0 bases and V by 5 bases; bases with no gene match: 5. In nucleotides, the CDR3 is TGTGCCAGCAGCCCGGGACAGGGAAGCTCCTACGAGCAGTACTTC. Its translation: CASSPGQGSSYEQYF.

This clone was found a few times. The chain carries TRBV2 and TRBJ1-1; D call uncertain. CDR3 length: 11 residues. From germline, CDR1 is SNHLY and CDR2 FYNNEI. Trimming pared 8 bases from V and 4 bases from J, leaving 8 bases between. CDR3 sequence (DNA): TGTGCCAGCGGAAGGACCACTGAAGCTTTCTTT. It is translated as CASGRTTEAFF.

This clone occurred a few times. This sequence joins TRBV7-9 and TRBJ2-3; D not certain. The V and J ends lost 6 bases and 0 bases respectively, with 13 bases between them. The CDR3 spans 15 residues. Looked up from germline, CDR1 is SEHNR and CDR2 is FQNEAQ (reference sequence). The CDR3 DNA reads TGTGCCAGCAGTCGACTGTCTACTAGCACAGATACGCAGTATTTT. Protein: CASSRLSTSTDTQYF.

The chain recombines TRBV10-1 with TRBJ2-7, with D perhaps TRBD1 (5 bases). In germline, CDR1 is WNHNN, CDR2 SYGVQD (reference sequence). The ends were cut back, 4 bases at V and 6 bases at J, with 13 bases in the middle. The CDR3 loop spans 13 amino acids. The CDR3 loop is CASSVTLGLEQYF. The CDR3 DNA is TGCGCCAGCAGTGTTACCTTGGGGCTCGAGCAGTACTTC.

The V call is TRBV30, the J call TRBJ1-1; no definite D call. Trimming left V 8 bases short and J 7 bases short, with 11 bases between. The length of the CDR3 is 10 residues. The germline gives CDR1 GTSNPN, CDR2 SVGIG (reference sequence). Here the CDR3 DNA reads TGTGCCATCGACGCCGTTGAAGCTTTCTTT. Its protein is CAIDAVEAFF.

The rearrangement uses TRBV19 and TRBJ2-5; 7 bases line up with TRBD1. With V trimmed by 10 bases and J by 5 bases, 10 bases remained unmatched. The CDR3 length is 13 residues. Germline V gene data show CDR1 as LNHDA and CDR2 as SQIVND (reference sequence). The CDR3 sequence: CATGTTGVETQYF. The DNA for the CDR3 is TGTGCCACCGGTACCACAGGGGTCGAGACCCAGTACTTC.

The chain combines TRBV25-1 with TRBJ2-7; 9 nucleotides match TRBD2. The CDR3 consists of 17 residues. CDR1 is MGHDK, CDR2 SYGVNS, per germline. V dropped 1 base and J dropped 2; count of bases not matched to a gene: 9. CDR3 nucleotide sequence: TGTGCCAGCAGTGAATCCCGAATAGGCGGGAGGGCCTACGAGCAGTACTTC. Its protein is CASSESRIGGRAYEQYF.

This clone was picked up many times. The chain carries TRBV5-5 and TRBJ1-2, with no clear D. The germline CDR1 and CDR2 sequences are SGHKS and YYEKEE (reference sequence). V lost 4 bases, J lost 6 bases, and 13 bases lay in between. This CDR3 is 13 amino acids long. The CDR3 sequence: CASSIGRIDGYTF. The CDR3 region has the DNA TGTGCCAGCAGCATAGGGAGGATCGATGGCTACACCTTC. Full variable domain (remainder filled in from reference TRBV5-5 and TRBJ1-2): DAGVTQSPTHLIKTRGQQVTLRCSPISGHKSVSWYQQVLGQGPQFIFQYYEKEERGRGNFPDRFSARQFPNYSSELNVNALLLGDSALYLCASSIGRIDGYTFGSGTRLTVV.